This T cell receptor beta chain comes out of a study of sequential checkpoint blockade in melanoma. As for treatment: randomized to nivolumab then ipilimumab (arm A) or the reverse (arm B). Patients had received no earlier DNA-damaging chemotherapy. Clones were read by immunoSEQ multiplex PCR, and TCRdb kept only the in-frame ones, dropping some. The top ten hold roughly 12% of the sample, which has 35,000 to 40,000 clones, nearly 90% seen once. This clonotype was obtained from a human donor with melanoma. The sequencing here drew on CD8+ T cells sorted from blood (inferred from file names), taken from a patient given nivolumab and ipilimumab in sequence.

The CDR3 protein is CASSPGMLQETQYF. As DNA, the CDR3 is TGTGCCAGCAGCCCCGGGATGCTTCAAGAGACCCAGTACTTC. The chain couples TRBV7-9 to TRBJ2-5; tentatively, D is TRBD2 (5 bases). Trimming left V 5 bases short and J 2 bases short, with 12 bases between. The germline gives CDR1 SEHNR, CDR2 FQNEAQ (reference sequence). The CDR3 covers 14 residues.